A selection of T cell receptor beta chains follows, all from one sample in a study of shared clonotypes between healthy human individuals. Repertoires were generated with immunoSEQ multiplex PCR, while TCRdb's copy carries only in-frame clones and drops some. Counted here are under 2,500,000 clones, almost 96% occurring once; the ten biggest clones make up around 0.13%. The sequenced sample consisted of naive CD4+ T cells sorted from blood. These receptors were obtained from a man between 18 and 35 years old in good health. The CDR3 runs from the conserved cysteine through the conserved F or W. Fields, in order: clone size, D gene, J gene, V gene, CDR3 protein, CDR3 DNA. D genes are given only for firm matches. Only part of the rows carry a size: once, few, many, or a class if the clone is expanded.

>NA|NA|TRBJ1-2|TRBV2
CASSVGPAYGYTF
TGTGCCAGCAGTGTGGGACCCGCCTATGGCTACACCTTC
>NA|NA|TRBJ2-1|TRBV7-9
CASSLVGGKGRGNEQFF
TGTGCCAGCAGCTTAGTTGGCGGGAAGGGCCGGGGCAATGAGCAGTTCTTC
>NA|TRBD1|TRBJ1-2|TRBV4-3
CASSQGQGLYYGYTF
TGCGCCAGCAGCCAAGGACAGGGGTTATACTATGGCTACACCTTC
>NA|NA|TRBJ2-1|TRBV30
CAWRRPTASSYNEQFF
TGTGCCTGGAGAAGGCCGACAGCCAGCTCCTACAATGAGCAGTTCTTC
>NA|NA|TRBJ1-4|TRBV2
CASREFNEKLFF
TGTGCCAGTCGAGAATTCAATGAAAAACTGTTTTTT
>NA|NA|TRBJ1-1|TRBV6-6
CASSQGRRAEAFF
TGTGCCAGCAGTCAGGGGCGGAGAGCTGAAGCTTTCTTT
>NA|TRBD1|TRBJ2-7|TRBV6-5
CASTKGQGPYEQYF
TGTGCCAGCACCAAAGGACAGGGCCCCTACGAGCAGTACTTC
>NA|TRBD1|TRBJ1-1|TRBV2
CASRGTALNTEAFF
TGTGCCAGCAGGGGGACAGCACTGAACACTGAAGCTTTCTTT
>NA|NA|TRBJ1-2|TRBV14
CASSQAVSYGYTF
TGTGCCAGCAGCCAGGCGGTGAGCTATGGCTACACCTTC
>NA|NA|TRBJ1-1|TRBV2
CASREQPNTEAFF
TGTGCCAGCAGGGAACAACCGAACACTGAAGCTTTCTTT
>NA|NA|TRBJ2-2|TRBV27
CASSLLPLAGELFF
TGTGCCAGCAGTTTACTCCCTCTAGCCGGGGAGCTGTTTTTT
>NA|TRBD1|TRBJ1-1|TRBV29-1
CSAGQALTEAFF
TGCAGCGCTGGACAGGCACTAACTGAAGCTTTCTTT
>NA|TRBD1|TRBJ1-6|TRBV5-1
CASSLQGQGANSPLHF
TGCGCCAGCAGCTTGCAGGGACAGGGGGCTAATTCACCCCTCCACTTT
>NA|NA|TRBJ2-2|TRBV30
CAWSPLGPSTGELFF
TGTGCCTGGAGTCCCCTCGGGCCCTCAACCGGGGAGCTGTTTTTT
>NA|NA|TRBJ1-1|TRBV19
CASARENTEAFF
TGTGCCAGCGCGAGGGAAAACACTGAAGCTTTCTTT
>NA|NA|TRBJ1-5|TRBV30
CAWSEDSNQPQHF
TGTGCCTGGAGTGAGGATAGCAATCAGCCCCAGCATTTT
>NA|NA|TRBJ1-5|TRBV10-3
CAISEPGWNQPQHF
TGTGCCATCAGTGAGCCCGGGTGGAATCAGCCCCAGCATTTT
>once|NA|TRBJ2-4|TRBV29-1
CSVLLGRAKNIQYF
TGCAGCGTTCTGTTGGGGAGGGCCAAAAACATTCAGTACTTC
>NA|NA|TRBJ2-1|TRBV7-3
CASSLTTEYLGNEQFF
TGTGCCAGCAGCTTAACTACAGAGTATCTGGGCAATGAGCAGTTCTTC
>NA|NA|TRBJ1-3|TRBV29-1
CSVEGGNTIYF
TGCAGCGTTGAAGGTGGAAACACCATATATTTT
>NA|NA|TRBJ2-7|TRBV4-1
CASSLGDTKSYEQYF
TGCGCCAGCAGCCTCGGGGACACCAAAAGCTACGAGCAGTACTTC
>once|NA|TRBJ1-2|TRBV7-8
CASSSVSGYGYGYTF
TGTGCCAGCAGCTCGGTTTCAGGATACGGCTATGGCTACACCTTC
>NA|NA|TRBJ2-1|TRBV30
CAWVPGLLFLSGGSYNEQFF
TGTGCCTGGGTCCCGGGACTGCTTTTCTTATCGGGCGGCTCCTACAATGAGCAGTTCTTC
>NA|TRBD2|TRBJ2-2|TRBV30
CACPRGGETGELFF
TGTGCCTGCCCCCGGGGGGGGGAAACCGGGGAGCTGTTTTTT
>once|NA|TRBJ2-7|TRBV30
CAWRETGTLGYEQYF
TGTGCCTGGAGAGAGACCGGGACACTAGGCTACGAGCAGTACTTC
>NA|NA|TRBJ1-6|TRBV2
CASSHSGANSPLHF
TGTGCCAGCAGTCATTCAGGGGCAAATTCACCCCTCCACTTT
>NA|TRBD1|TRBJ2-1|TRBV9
CASSSRQGALNEQFF
TGTGCCAGCAGCTCCCGACAGGGGGCGCTAAATGAGCAGTTCTTC
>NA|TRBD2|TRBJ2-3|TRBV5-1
CASSSSGLAGGAQDTQYF
TGCGCCAGCAGCTCATCGGGACTAGCGGGGGGGGCGCAAGATACGCAGTATTTT
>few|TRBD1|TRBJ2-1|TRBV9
CASSVVGTGGEQFF
TGTGCCAGCAGCGTAGTGGGGACAGGGGGTGAGCAGTTCTTC
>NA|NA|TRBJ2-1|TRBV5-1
CASSAPVGEQFF
TGCGCCAGCAGCGCCCCCGTGGGTGAGCAGTTCTTC
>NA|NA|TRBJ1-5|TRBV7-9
CASSRNVGRQGSVPQHF
TGTGCCAGCAGCCGAAACGTCGGGCGGCAGGGATCGGTGCCCCAGCATTTT
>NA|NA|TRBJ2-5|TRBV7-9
CASSSGRGLQETQYF
TGTGCCAGCAGCTCAGGGAGAGGCCTCCAAGAGACCCAGTACTTC
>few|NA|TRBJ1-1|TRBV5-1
CASSKGAGLSDTEAFF
TGCGCCAGCAGCAAGGGAGCTGGCCTTTCGGACACTGAAGCTTTCTTT
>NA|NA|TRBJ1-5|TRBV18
CASSPDRYQPQHF
TGTGCCAGCTCACCCGACAGGTATCAGCCCCAGCATTTT
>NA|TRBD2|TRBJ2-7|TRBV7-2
CASSRTSGGYEQYF
TGTGCCAGCAGCCGGACTAGCGGGGGATACGAGCAGTACTTC
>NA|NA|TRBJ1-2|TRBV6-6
CASSYLVNYGYTF
TGTGCCAGCAGTTACTTGGTGAACTATGGCTACACCTTC
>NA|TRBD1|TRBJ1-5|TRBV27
CASSSGQGAGQPQHF
TGTGCCAGCAGTTCTGGACAGGGGGCGGGTCAGCCCCAGCATTTT
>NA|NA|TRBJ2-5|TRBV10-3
CAIRGSAQETQYF
TGTGCCATCAGGGGCTCGGCTCAAGAGACCCAGTACTTC
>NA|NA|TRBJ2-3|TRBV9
CASSVWGFKENTQYF
TGTGCCAGCAGCGTATGGGGATTCAAGGAAAATACGCAGTATTTT
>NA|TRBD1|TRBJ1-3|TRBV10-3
CAIREDRGSSGNTIYF
TGTGCCATCAGAGAGGACAGGGGCAGCTCTGGAAACACCATATATTTT
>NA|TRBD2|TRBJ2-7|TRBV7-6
CASSFQSGTSSYEQYF
TGTGCCAGCAGCTTCCAATCCGGGACTAGCTCCTACGAGCAGTACTTC
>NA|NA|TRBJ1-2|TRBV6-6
CASSPPGASGYGYTF
TGTGCCAGCAGCCCCCCGGGGGCATCGGGCTATGGCTACACCTTC
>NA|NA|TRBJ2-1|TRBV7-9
CASSLVKGVNEQFF
TGTGCCAGCAGCTTAGTCAAAGGGGTCAATGAGCAGTTCTTC
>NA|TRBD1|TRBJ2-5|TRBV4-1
CASSQGDRGHETQYF
TGCGCCAGCAGCCAGGGGGACAGGGGGCATGAGACCCAGTACTTC
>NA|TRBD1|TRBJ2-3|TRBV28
CASSPSTGPDTQYF
TGTGCCAGCAGTCCATCGACAGGGCCAGATACGCAGTATTTT
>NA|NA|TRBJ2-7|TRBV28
CASSPVDNSAYEQYF
TGTGCCAGCAGCCCCGTTGACAATTCCGCCTACGAGCAGTACTTC
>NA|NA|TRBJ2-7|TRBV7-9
CASSLITGEQYF
TGTGCCAGCAGCTTAATAACGGGCGAGCAGTACTTC
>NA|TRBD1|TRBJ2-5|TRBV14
CASSLLGQGQETQYF
TGTGCCAGCAGCCTCCTTGGACAGGGACAAGAGACCCAGTACTTC